Listed below are T cell receptor beta chains from one sample, sequenced in a study of CXCR3-negative and CXCR3-positive naive CD8 T cells. TCRdb reprocessed the 5' RACE reads and reports one entry per CDR3 protein, with no DNA. The sample's table shows roughly 89,000 distinct CDR3 sequences. Sequencing input: naive CXCR3- CD8+ T cells from blood. These receptors originate from a human donor in good health. Some clones in this sample may be carry-over from other donors' samples. Both conserved end residues are part of each CDR3.

v_call,j_call,cdr3_length,cdr3_aa
TRBV6-6,TRBJ2-1,14,CALGGTTVNNEQFF
TRBV29-1,TRBJ2-4,15,CSVEGIPGQGNIQYF
TRBV5-8,TRBJ2-7,14,CASSLRTGSYEQYF
TRBV13,TRBJ2-5,13,CASSEGVQETQYF
TRBV7-9,TRBJ1-2,12,CASSLGGLGYTF
TRBV5-1,TRBJ2-7,14,CASSLRADLAEQYF
TRBV12-3/TRBV12-4,TRBJ2-5,11,CASSSDKTQYF
TRBV5-1,TRBJ2-7,16,CASSPFARGADGEQYF
TRBV14,TRBJ1-6,16,CASSPWTNEEDSPLHF
TRBV5-5,TRBJ2-3,17,CASSWRPFGGSTDTQYF
TRBV6-5,TRBJ2-7,13,CASSYPGIHEQYF
TRBV6-6,TRBJ2-7,12,CASSYSGGEQYF
TRBV7-6,TRBJ1-1,14,CASSKSDPDTEAFF
TRBV12-3/TRBV12-4,TRBJ2-3,13,CASVPRAADTQYF
TRBV6-1,TRBJ2-2,17,CASSEALEGVGTGELFF
TRBV6-5,TRBJ1-1,15,CASSYSPGSSSEAFF
TRBV2,TRBJ2-3,17,CASRPPRPGLGTDTQYF
TRBV6-5,TRBJ1-2,17,CASSYSSWDRDGYGYTF
TRBV29-1,TRBJ2-5,12,CSVPDRQETQYF
TRBV29-1,TRBJ2-7,14,CSVGEDLSSYEQYF
TRBV29-1,TRBJ2-7,12,CSVATDSYEQYF
TRBV5-1,TRBJ2-1,16,CASSLVEGLSYNEQFF
TRBV7-9,TRBJ2-1,14,CASSLAGAKNEQFF
TRBV7-2,TRBJ2-1,16,CASSLEAGGPVDEQFF
TRBV24-1,TRBJ2-2,13,CATRGSGDGELFF
TRBV14,TRBJ2-3,16,CASSHPTGLTTDTQYF
TRBV5-5,TRBJ2-3,14,CASRGGGGADTQYF
TRBV29-1,TRBJ2-7,16,CSVEEAGTGGPYEQYF
TRBV7-2,TRBJ2-5,14,CASSPYHEKETQYF